This TCR beta chain was found in a study of beta chain features in type 1 diabetes. Study-wide context: Sorted cells numbering some 110,000,000 were examined across all samples.

CD45RO/CCR7/CD25/CD127/CD95/CD27 sorting isolated CD4+ naive, central memory, regulatory and stem cell-like memory cells. Sorting produced populations that all topped 98% purity. The CDR3 extends over 15 amino acids. Unmatched junction bases numbered 10, after V lost 1 base and J lost 7 bases. The germline V gene encodes CDR1 SGHDT and CDR2 YYEEEE. Whole-study findings and limits: It was among patients, rather than healthy donors, that naive, central memory and Treg TCRB repertoires appeared more similar.

The entirety of the isolated RNA underwent reverse transcription, so expressed TCRB transcripts were sequenced. Clones were read by immunoSEQ multiplex PCR, and TCRdb kept only the in-frame ones, dropping some. The sample lists 250,000 to 350,000 clones, 13% to 15% seen once, with 5.5% to 7.5% in the top ten. Concerning this clone itself: Its antigen remains unidentified.

V usage is TRBV5-6 and J usage is TRBJ2-7; 8 nucleotides line up with TRBD1. The sequence was obtained from a young man in good health. The source material was central memory CD4+ T cells from blood. CDR3 amino acids: CASSLFGDRIEEQYV. The DNA of the CDR3 is TGTGCCAGCAGCTTGTTTGGGGACAGGATAGAAGAGCAGTACGTC.